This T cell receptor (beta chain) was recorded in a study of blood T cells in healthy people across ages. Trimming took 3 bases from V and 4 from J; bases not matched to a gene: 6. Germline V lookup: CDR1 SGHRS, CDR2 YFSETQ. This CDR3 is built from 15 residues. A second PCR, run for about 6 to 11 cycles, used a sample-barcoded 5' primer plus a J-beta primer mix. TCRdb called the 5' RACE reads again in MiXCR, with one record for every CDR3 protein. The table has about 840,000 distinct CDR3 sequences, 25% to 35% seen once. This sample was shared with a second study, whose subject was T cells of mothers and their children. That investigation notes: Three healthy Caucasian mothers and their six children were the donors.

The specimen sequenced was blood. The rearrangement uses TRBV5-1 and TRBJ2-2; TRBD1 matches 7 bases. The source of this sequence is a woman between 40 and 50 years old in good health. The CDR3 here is CASSSRGPGTGELFF. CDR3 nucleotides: TGCGCCAGCAGCTCAAGGGGGCCAGGCACCGGGGAGCTGTTTTTT.